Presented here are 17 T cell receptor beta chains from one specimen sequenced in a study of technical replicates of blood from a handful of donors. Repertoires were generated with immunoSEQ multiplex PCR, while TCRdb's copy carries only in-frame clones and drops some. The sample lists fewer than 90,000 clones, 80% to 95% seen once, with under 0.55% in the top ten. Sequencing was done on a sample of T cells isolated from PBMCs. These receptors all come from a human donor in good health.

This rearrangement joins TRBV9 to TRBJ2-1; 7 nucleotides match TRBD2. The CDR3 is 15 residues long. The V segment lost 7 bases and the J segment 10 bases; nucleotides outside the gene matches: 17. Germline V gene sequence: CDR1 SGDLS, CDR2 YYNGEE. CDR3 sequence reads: CASEERGVSEGEQFF. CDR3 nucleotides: TGTGCCAGCGAGGAGCGGGGAGTCTCTGAAGGGGAGCAGTTCTTC.

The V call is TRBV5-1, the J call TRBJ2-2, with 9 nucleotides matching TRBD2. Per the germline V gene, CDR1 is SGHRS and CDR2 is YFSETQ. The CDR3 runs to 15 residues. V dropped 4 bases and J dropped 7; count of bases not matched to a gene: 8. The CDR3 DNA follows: TGCGCCAGCAGCGTTCTAGCGGGAATAAACGGGGAGCTGTTTTTT. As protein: CASSVLAGINGELFF. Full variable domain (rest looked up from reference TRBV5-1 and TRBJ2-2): KAGVTQTPRYLIKTRGQQVTLSCSPISGHRSVSWYQQTPGQGLQFLFEYFSETQRNKGNFPGRFSGRQFSNSRSEMNVSTLELGDSALYLCASSVLAGINGELFFGEGSRLTVL.

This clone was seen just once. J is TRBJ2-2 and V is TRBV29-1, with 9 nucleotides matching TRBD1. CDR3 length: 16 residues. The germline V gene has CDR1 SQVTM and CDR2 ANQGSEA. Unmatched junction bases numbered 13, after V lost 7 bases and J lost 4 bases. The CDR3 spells CSAFYPGQGVTGELFF. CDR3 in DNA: TGCAGCGCGTTTTATCCGGGACAGGGCGTCACCGGGGAGCTGTTTTTT.

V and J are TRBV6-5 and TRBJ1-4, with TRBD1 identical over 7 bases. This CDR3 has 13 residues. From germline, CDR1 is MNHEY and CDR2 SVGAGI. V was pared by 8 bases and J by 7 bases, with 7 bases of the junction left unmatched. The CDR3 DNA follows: TGTGCCAGCCTAGGGGGCGGAACTGAAAAACTGTTTTTT. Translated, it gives CASLGGGTEKLFF.

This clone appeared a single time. CDR3 region: CASSVGIAGEWETQYF. CDR3 DNA sequence: TGTGCCAGCAGCGTAGGGATAGCGGGAGAGTGGGAGACCCAGTACTTC. The rearrangement links TRBV9 to TRBJ2-5; 9 nucleotides line up with TRBD2. Per germline, CDR1 SGDLS and CDR2 YYNGEE. Germline trimming cut 0 bases from V and 5 bases from J; bases unmatched to any gene: 8. The CDR3 has 16 residues. The complete variable domain, with remaining parts taken from reference TRBV9 and TRBJ2-5, reads DSGVTQTPKHLITATGQRVTLRCSPRSGDLSVYWYQQSLDQGLQFLIQYYNGEERAKGNILERFSAQQFPDLHSELNLSSLELGDSALYFCASSVGIAGEWETQYFGPGTRLLVL.

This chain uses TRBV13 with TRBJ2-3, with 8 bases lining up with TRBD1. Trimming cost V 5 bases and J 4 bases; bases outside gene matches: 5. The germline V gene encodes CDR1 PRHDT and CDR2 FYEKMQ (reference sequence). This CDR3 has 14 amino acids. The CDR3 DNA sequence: TGTGCCAGCAGCGACGACAGGGGCCCAGATACGCAGTATTTT. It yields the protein CASSDDRGPDTQYF.

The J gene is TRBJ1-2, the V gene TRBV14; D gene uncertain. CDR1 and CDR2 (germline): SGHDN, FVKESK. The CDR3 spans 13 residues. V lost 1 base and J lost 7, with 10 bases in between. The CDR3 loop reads CASSQGLLLGYTF. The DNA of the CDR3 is TGTGCCAGCAGCCAAGGGCTTCTCCTTGGCTACACCTTC.

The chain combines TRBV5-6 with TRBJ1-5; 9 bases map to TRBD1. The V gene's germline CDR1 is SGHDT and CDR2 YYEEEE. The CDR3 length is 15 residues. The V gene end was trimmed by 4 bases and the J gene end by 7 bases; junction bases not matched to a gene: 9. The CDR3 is CASSLGQGLTQPQHF. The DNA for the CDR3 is TGTGCCAGCAGCCTCGGACAGGGGTTGACCCAGCCCCAGCATTTT.

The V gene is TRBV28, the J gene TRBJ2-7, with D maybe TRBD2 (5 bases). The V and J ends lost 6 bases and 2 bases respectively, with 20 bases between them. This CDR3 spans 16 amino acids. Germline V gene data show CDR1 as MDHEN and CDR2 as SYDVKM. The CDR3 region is CASREVGFGSTYEQYF. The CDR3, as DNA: TGTGCCAGCAGGGAGGTGGGGTTTGGGTCTACCTACGAGCAGTACTTC.

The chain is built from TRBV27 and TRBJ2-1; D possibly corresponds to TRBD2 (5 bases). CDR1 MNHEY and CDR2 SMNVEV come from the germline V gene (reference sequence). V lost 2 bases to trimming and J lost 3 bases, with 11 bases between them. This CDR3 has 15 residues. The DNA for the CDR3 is TGTGCCAGCAGTTTAAAGCGGAGCTTCTACAATGAGCAGTTCTTC. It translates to CASSLKRSFYNEQFF.

The CDR3 DNA reads TGTGCCAGCAGTTTGTACGGGACTTCGAATCAGCCCCAGCATTTT. This encodes CASSLYGTSNQPQHF. The chain joins TRBV27 to TRBJ1-5; tentative D call: TRBD1 (5 bases). Trimming took 3 bases from V and 4 from J, leaving 13 bases between them. Per germline, CDR1 MNHEY and CDR2 SMNVEV (reference sequence). The CDR3 loop spans 15 amino acids.

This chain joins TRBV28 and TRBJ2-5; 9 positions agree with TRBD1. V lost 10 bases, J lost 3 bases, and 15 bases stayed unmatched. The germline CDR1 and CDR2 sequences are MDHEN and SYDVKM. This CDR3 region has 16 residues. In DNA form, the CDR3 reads TGTGCCATCCTCCGGGACAGGGTTATGAAAGAAGAGACCCAGTACTTC. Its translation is CAILRDRVMKEETQYF.

As DNA, the CDR3 is TGTGCCAGCAGTGATAACAGGGTCGTGTTCTTT. Its protein is CASSDNRVVFF. The V and J genes are TRBV28 and TRBJ1-1; tentatively, D is TRBD1 (6 bases). The germline V and J ends were trimmed by 5 bases and 14 bases, with 15 bases remaining between them. The CDR3 sequence is 11 residues long. Germline assignment: CDR1 MDHEN and CDR2 SYDVKM. Full variable domain (remainder filled in from reference TRBV28 and TRBJ1-1): DVKVTQSSRYLVKRTGEKVFLECVQDMDHENMFWYRQDPGLGLRLIYFSYDVKMKEKGDIPEGYSVSREKKERFSLILESASTNQTSMYLCASSDNRVVFFGQGTRLTVV.

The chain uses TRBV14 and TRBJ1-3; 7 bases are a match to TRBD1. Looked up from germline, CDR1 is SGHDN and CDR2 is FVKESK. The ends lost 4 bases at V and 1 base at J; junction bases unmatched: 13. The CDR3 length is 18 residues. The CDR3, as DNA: TGTGCCAGCAGCCCCTTACCGGGACAGCATATTTCTGGAAACACCATATATTTT. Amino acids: CASSPLPGQHISGNTIYF.

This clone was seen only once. Here the CDR3 reads CASSIGRDRDIAYGYTF. The CDR3 DNA is TGTGCCAGTAGTATAGGCCGGGACAGGGACATAGCGTATGGCTACACCTTC. The chain employs TRBV19 and TRBJ1-2; TRBD1 agrees at 9 bases. The CDR3 sequence is 17 residues long. J gave up 5 bases and V 1 base, and 11 bases lay outside the gene matches. In germline, CDR1 is LNHDA, CDR2 SQIVND (reference sequence).

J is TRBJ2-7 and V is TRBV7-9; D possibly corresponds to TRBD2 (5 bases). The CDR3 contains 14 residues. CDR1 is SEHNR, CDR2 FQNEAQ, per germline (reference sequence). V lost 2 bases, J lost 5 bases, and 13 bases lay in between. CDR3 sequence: CASSLREWGNEQYF. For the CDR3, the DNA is TGTGCCAGCAGCTTAAGGGAGTGGGGTAACGAGCAGTACTTC.

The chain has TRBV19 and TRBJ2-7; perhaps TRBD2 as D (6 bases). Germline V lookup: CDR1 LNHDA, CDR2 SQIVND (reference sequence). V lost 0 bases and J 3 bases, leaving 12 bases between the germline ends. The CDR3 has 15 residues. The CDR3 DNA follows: TGTGCCAGTAGTATAGAGGGGGGTCTTTACTACGAGCAGTACTTC. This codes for CASSIEGGLYYEQYF. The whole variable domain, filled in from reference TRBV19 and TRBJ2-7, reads DGGITQSPKYLFRKEGQNVTLSCEQNLNHDAMYWYRQDPGQGLRLIYYSQIVNDFQKGDIAEGYSVSREKKESFPLTVTSAQKNPTAFYLCASSIEGGLYYEQYFGPGTRLTVT.